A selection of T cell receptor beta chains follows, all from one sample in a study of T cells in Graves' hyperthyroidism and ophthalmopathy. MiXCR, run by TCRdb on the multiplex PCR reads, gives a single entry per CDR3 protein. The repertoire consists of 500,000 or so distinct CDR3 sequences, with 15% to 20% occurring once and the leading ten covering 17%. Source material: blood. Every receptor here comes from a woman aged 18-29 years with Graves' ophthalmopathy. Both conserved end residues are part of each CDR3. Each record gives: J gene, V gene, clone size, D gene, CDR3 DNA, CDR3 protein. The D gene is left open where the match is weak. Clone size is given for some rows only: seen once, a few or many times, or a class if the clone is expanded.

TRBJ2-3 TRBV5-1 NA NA TGCGCCAGCAGCTTAGTCGGGAGCGCAGATACGCAGTATTTT CASSLVGSADTQYF
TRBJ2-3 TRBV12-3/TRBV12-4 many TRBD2 TGTGCCAGCAGGCCAGGGTCGGGAGGTGTCCCAGATACGCAGTATTTT CASRPGSGGVPDTQYF
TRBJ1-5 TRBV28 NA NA TGTGCCAGCAGCAGGCTGGATAATTATAGCAATCAGCCCCAGCATTTT CASSRLDNYSNQPQHF
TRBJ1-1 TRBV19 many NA TGTGCCACTACCAGGGAGAGGAACACTGAAGCTTTCTTT CATTRERNTEAFF
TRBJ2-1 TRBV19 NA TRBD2 TGTGCCAGTAGTACAGGACTAGCGGGAGGGAGGAATGAGCAGTTCTTC CASSTGLAGGRNEQFF
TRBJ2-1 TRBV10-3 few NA TGTGCCATCAGTGAAATTTTGGCTAGTGAGCAGTTCTTC CAISEILASEQFF
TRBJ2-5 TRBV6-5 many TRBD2 TGTGCCAGCAGTTACTTAGCTAGCGGGGATCAAGAGACCCAGTACTTC CASSYLASGDQETQYF
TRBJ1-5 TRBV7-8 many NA TGTGCCAGCAGCTTAGCAGAATGGGGCAATCAGCCCCAGCATTTT CASSLAEWGNQPQHF
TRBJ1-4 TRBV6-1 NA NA TGTGCCTGCAGGTACGGGACGATGGATGAAAAACTGTTTTTT CACRYGTMDEKLFF
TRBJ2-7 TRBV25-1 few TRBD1 TGTGCCAGCAGTGTAACGGGACAGGCCTACGAGCAGTACTTC CASSVTGQAYEQYF